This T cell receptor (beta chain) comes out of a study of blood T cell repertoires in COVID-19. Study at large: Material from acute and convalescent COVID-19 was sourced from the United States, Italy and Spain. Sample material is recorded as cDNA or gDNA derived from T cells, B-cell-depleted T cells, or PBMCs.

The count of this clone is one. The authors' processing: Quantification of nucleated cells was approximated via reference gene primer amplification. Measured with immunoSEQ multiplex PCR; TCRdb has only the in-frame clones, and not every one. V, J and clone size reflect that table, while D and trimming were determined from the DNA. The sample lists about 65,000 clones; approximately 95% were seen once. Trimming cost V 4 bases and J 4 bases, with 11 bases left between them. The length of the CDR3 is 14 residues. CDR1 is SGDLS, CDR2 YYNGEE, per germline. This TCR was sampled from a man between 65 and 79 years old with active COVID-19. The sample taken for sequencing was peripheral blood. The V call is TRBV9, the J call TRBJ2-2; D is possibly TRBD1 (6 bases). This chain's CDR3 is CASSTGTITGELFF. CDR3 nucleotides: TGTGCCAGCAGCACCGGGACAATCACCGGGGAGCTGTTTTTT.